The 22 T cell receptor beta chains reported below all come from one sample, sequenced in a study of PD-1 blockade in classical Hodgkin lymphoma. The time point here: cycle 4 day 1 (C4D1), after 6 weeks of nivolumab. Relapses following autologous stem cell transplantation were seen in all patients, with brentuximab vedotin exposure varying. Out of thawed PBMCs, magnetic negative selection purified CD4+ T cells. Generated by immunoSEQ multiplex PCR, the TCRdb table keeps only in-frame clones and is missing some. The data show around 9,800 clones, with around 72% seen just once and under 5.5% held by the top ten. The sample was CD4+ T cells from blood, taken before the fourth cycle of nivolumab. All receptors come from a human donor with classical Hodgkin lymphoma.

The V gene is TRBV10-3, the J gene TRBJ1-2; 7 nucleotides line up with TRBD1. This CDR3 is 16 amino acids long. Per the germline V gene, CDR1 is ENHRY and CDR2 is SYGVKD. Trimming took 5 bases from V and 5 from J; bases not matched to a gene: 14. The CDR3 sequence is CAISPPPGTASYGYTF. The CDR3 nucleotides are TGTGCCATCAGTCCCCCCCCCGGGACAGCGAGTTATGGCTACACCTTC.

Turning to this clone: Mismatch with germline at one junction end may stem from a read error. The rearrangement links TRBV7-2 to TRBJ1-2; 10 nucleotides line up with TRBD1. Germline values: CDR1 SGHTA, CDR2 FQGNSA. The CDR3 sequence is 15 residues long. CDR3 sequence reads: CAGSGPDRGRDGYTF. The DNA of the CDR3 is TGTGCCGGCAGCGGCCCAGACAGGGGGCGGGATGGCTACACCTTC.

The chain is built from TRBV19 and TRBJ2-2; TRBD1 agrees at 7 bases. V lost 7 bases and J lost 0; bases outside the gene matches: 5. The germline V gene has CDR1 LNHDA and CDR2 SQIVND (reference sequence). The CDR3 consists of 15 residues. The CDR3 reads CASTPGQSNTGELFF. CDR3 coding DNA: TGTGCCAGTACCCCGGGACAGTCGAACACCGGGGAGCTGTTTTTT. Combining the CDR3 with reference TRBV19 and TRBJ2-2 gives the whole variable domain DGGITQSPKYLFRKEGQNVTLSCEQNLNHDAMYWYRQDPGQGLRLIYYSQIVNDFQKGDIAEGYSVSREKKESFPLTVTSAQKNPTAFYLCASTPGQSNTGELFFGEGSRLTVL.

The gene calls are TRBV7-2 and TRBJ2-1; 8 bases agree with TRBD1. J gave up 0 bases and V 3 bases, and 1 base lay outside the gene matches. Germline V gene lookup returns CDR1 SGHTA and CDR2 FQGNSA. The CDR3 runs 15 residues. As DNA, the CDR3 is TGTGCCAGCAGCTTGACAGGGGTCTCCTACAATGAGCAGTTCTTC. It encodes CASSLTGVSYNEQFF.

CDR3 bases: TGTGCCAGTAGTCCAACGCTAGCGGCGTCTCGAGAGACCCAGTACTTC. It is translated as CASSPTLAASRETQYF. V is TRBV19 and J is TRBJ2-5, with 7 bases that match TRBD2. Germline V gene sequence: CDR1 LNHDA, CDR2 SQIVND (reference sequence). V trimming: 5 bases; J trimming: 4 bases; junction bases outside the gene matches: 13. CDR3 size: 16 residues.

As DNA, the CDR3 is TGTGCCAGCAGCGTAGGGCGGGTCTCTGGAAACACCATATATTTT. Its translation: CASSVGRVSGNTIYF. The chain employs TRBV9 and TRBJ1-3, with D uncertain. The CDR3 is 15 amino acids. The V gene's germline CDR1 is SGDLS and CDR2 YYNGEE. V was trimmed by 0 bases and J by 0 bases, leaving 7 bases between them.

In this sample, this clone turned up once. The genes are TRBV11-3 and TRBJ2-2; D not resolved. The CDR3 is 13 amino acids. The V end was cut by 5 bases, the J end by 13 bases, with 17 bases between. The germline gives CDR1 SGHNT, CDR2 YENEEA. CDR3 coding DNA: TGTGCCAGCAGCGTTGAGGCCGCAACGAGGCTGTTTTTT. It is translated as CASSVEAATRLFF.

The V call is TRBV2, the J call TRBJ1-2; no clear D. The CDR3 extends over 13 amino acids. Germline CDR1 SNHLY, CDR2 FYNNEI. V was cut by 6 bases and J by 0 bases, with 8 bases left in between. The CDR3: CASRRDTNYGYTF. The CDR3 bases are TGTGCCAGCAGACGCGATACTAACTATGGCTACACCTTC.

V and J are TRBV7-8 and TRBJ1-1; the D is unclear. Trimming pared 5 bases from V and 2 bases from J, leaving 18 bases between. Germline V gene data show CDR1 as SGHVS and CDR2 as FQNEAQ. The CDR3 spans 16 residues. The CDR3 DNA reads TGTGCCAGCAGCCTATCCCTCTCCCGGGTTAACACTGAAGCTTTCTTT. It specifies CASSLSLSRVNTEAFF. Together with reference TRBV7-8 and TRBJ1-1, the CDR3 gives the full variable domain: GAGVSQSPRYKVAKRGQDVALRCDPISGHVSLFWYQQALGQGPEFLTYFQNEAQLDKSGLPSDRFFAERPEGSVSTLKIQRTQQEDSAVYLCASSLSLSRVNTEAFFGQGTRLTVV.

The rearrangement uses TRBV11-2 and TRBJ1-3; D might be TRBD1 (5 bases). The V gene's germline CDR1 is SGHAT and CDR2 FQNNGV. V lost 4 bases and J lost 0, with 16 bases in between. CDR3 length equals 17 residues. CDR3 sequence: CASSWGGYSNSGNTIYF. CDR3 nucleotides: TGTGCCAGCAGCTGGGGGGGGTATTCTAACTCTGGAAACACCATATATTTT.

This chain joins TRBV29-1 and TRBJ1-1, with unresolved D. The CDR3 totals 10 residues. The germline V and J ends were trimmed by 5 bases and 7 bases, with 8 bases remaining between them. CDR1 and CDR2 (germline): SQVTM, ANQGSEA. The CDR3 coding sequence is TGCAGCGTTTGGCAGAATGAAGCTTTCTTT. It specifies CSVWQNEAFF.

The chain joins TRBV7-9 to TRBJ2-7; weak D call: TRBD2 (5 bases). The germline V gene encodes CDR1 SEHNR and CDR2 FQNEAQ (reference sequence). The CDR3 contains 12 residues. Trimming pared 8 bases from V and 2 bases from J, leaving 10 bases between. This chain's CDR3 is CASPAGTYEQYF. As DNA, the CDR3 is TGTGCCAGCCCTGCCGGGACCTACGAGCAGTACTTC.

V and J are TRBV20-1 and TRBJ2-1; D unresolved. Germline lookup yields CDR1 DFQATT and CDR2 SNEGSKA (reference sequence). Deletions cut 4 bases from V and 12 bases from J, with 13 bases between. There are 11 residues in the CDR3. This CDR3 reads CSAILPYGQFF. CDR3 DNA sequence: TGCAGTGCTATCCTGCCGTACGGGCAGTTCTTC.

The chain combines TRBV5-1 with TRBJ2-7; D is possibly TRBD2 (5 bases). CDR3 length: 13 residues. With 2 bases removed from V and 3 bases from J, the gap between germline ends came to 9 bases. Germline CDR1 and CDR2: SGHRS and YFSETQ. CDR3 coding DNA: TGCGCCAGCAGCTTAACCGGGAACTACGAGCAGTACTTC. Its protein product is CASSLTGNYEQYF.

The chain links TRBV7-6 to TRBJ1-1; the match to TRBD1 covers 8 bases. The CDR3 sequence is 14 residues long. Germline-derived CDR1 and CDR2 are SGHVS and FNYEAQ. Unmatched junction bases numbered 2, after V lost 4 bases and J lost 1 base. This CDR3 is CASSSGTGNTEAFF. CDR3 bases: TGTGCCAGCAGCTCCGGGACAGGGAACACTGAAGCTTTCTTT.

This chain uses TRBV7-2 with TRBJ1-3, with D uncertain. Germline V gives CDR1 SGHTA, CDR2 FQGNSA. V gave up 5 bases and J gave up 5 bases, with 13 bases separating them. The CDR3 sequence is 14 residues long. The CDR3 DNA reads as TGTGCCAGCAGCGACGGACGGATTAGAAACACCATATATTTT. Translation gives CASSDGRIRNTIYF.

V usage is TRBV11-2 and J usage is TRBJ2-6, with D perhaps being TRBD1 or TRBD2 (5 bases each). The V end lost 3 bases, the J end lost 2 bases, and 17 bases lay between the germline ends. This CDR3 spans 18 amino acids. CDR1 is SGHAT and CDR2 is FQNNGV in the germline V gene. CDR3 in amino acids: CASSLGVQGKAGANVLTF. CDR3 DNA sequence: TGTGCCAGCAGCTTGGGGGTGCAGGGAAAAGCTGGGGCCAACGTCCTGACTTTC.

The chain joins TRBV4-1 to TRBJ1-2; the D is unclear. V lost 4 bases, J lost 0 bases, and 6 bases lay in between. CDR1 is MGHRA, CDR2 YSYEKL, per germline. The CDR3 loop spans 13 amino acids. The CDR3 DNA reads TGCGCCAGCAGCCCCGGGGCTAACTATGGCTACACCTTC. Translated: CASSPGANYGYTF.

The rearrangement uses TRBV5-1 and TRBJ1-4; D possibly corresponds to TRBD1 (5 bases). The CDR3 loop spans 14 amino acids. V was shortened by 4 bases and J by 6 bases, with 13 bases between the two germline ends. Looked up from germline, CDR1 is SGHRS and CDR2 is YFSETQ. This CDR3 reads CASSPYGGDEKLFF. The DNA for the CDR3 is TGCGCCAGCAGCCCCTACGGGGGTGATGAAAAACTGTTTTTT. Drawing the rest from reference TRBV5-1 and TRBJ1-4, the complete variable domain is KAGVTQTPRYLIKTRGQQVTLSCSPISGHRSVSWYQQTPGQGLQFLFEYFSETQRNKGNFPGRFSGRQFSNSRSEMNVSTLELGDSALYLCASSPYGGDEKLFFGSGTQLSVL.

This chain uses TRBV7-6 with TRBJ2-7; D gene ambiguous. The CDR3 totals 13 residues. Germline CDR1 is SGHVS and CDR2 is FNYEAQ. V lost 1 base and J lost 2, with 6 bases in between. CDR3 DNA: TGTGCCAGCAGCTTAGGCCAACCCTACGAGCAGTACTTC. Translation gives CASSLGQPYEQYF.

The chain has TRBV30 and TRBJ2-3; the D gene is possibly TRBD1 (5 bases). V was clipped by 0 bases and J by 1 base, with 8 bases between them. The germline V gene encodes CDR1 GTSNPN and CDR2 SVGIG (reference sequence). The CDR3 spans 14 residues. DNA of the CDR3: TGTGCCTGGAGTGTAAAAGGGGGCACAGATACGCAGTATTTT. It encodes CAWSVKGGTDTQYF.

This chain's CDR3 is CASSILYEQYF. CDR3 DNA sequence: TGTGCCAGCTCCATCCTCTACGAGCAGTACTTC. The rearrangement joins TRBV28 to TRBJ2-7; no definite D call. Trimming took off 8 bases at V and 3 bases at J, with 8 bases between the two ends. This CDR3 has 11 residues. CDR1 and CDR2 from the germline V gene are MDHEN and SYDVKM.